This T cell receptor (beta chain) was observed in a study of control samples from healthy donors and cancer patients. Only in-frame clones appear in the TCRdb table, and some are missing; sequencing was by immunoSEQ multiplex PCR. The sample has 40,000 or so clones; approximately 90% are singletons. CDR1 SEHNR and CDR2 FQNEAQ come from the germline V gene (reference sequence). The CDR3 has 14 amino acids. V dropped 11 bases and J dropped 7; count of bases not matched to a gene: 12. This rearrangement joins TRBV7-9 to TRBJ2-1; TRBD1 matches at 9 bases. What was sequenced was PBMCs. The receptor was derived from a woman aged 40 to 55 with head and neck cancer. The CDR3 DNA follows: TGTGCCGACGGCCGATGGACAGGGGAGAATGAGCAGTTCTTC. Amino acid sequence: CADGRWTGENEQFF.